The T cell receptor beta chain under discussion was sequenced for a study of blood T cell repertoires in COVID-19. Overall study: The United States, Italy and Spain provided the acute and convalescent COVID-19 samples. T cells, B-cell-depleted T cells, or PBMCs supplied cDNA or gDNA.

The CDR3 is 11 amino acids. V was pared by 8 bases and J by 5 bases, with 12 bases between. Germline CDR1 reads SQVTM; CDR2 reads ANQGSEA. Original processing notes: Scientists estimated how many nucleated cells there were by amplifying reference gene primers. Only in-frame clones appear in the TCRdb table, and some are missing; sequencing was by immunoSEQ multiplex PCR. V, J and clone size were drawn from that table, and D and trimming were deduced from the DNA. The sample consists of 61,000 or so clones, approximately 79% of them appearing once. Sequenced input: peripheral blood. The V gene is TRBV29-1, the J gene TRBJ2-5, with unresolved D. The source of this sequence is a woman in her 70s with acute or convalescent COVID-19. The CDR3 DNA sequence: TGCAGCTCCCGCGACGGGGAGACCCAGTACTTC. It translates to CSSRDGETQYF. Based on the CDR3 plus reference TRBV29-1 and TRBJ2-5, the full variable domain is SAVISQKPSRDICQRGTSLTIQCQVDSQVTMMFWYRQQPGQSLTLIATANQGSEATYESGFVIDKFPISRPNLTFSTLTVSNMSPEDSSIYLCSSRDGETQYFGPGTRLLVL.